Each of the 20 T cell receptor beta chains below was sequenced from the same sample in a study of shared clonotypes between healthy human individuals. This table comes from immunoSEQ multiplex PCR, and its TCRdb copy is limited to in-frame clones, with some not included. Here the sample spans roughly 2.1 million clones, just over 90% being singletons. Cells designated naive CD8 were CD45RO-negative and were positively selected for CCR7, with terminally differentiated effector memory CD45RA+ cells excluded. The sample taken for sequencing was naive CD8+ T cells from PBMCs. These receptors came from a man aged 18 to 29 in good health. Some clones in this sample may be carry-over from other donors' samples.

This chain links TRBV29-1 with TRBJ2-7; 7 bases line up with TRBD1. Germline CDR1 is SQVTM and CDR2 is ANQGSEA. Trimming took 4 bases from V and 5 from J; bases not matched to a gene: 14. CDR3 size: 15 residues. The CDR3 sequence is CSVGYRGTPRDEQYF. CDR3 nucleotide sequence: TGCAGCGTTGGTTACAGGGGCACCCCCCGGGACGAGCAGTACTTC.

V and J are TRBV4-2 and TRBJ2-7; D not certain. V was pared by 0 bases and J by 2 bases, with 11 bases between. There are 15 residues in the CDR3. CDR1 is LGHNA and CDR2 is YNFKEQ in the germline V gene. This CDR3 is CASSQEASPTYEQYF. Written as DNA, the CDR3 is TGTGCCAGCAGCCAAGAGGCCAGTCCCACCTACGAGCAGTACTTC.

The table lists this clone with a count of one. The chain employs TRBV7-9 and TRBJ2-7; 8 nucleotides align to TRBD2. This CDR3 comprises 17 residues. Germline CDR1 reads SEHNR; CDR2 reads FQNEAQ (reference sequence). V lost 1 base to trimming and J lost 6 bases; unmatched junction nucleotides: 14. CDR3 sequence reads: CASSLDSLRGATSEQYF. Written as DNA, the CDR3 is TGTGCCAGCAGCTTAGATTCGTTGCGGGGGGCTACGTCCGAGCAGTACTTC.

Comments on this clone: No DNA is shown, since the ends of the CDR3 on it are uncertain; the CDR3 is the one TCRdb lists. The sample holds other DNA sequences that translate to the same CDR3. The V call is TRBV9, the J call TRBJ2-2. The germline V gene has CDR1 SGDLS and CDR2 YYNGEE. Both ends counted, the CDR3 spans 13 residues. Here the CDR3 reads CASSSSGPGELFF.

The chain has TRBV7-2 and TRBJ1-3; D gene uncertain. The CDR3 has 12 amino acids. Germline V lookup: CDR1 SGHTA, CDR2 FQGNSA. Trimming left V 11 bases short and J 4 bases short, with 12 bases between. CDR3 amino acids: CAVTAAGNTIYF. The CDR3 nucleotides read TGTGCCGTAACAGCGGCGGGAAACACCATATATTTT.

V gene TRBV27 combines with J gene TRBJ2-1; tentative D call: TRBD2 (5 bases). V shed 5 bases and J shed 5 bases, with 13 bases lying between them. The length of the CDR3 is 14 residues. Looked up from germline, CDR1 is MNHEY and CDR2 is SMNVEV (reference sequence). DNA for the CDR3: TGTGCCAGCAGTGACGGACTCACCAACAATGAGCAGTTCTTC. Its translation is CASSDGLTNNEQFF.

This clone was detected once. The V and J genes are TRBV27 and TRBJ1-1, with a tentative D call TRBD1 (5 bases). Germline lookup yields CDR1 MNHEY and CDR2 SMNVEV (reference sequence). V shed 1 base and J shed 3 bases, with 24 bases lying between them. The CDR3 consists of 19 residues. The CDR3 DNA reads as TGTGCCAGCAGTTTATTCGGTAGGGGAGCGGAAGGGTGGCACACTGAAGCTTTCTTT. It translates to CASSLFGRGAEGWHTEAFF.

DNA of the CDR3: TGTGCCAGCAGCTTCTTCCTAGCGGGAGACGCAGATACGCAGTATTTT. Amino acid sequence: CASSFFLAGDADTQYF. The chain combines TRBV11-2 with TRBJ2-3; 10 positions match TRBD2. Germline CDR1 is SGHAT and CDR2 is FQNNGV. V trimming: 3 bases; J trimming: 4 bases; junction bases outside the gene matches: 7. CDR3 size: 16 residues.

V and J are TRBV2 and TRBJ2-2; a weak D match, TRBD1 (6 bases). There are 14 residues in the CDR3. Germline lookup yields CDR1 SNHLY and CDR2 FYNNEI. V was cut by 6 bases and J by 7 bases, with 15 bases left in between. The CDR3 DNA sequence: TGTGCCAGCAGCGGGACAAAGGGCCTCGGGGAGCTGTTTTTT. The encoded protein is CASSGTKGLGELFF.

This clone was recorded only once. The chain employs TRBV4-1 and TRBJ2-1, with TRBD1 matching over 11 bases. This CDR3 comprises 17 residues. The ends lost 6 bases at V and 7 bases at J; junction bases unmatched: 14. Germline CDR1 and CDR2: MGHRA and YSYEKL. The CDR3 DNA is TGCGCCAGCAGGCCTCCTACCGGACAGGGGGCGAGGAATGAGCAGTTCTTC. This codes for CASRPPTGQGARNEQFF.

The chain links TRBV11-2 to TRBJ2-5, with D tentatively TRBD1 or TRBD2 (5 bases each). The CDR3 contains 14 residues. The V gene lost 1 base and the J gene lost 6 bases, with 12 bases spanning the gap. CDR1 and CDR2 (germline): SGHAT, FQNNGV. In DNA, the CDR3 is TGTGCCAGCAGCTTAGCTTGGCAGGGACAGACCCAGTACTTC. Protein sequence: CASSLAWQGQTQYF.

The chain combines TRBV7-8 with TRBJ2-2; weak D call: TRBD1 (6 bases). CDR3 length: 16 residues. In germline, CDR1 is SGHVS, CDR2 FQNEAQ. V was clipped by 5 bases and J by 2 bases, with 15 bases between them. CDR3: CASSETGHSNTGELFF. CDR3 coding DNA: TGTGCCAGCAGCGAGACAGGACACTCAAACACCGGGGAGCTGTTTTTT.

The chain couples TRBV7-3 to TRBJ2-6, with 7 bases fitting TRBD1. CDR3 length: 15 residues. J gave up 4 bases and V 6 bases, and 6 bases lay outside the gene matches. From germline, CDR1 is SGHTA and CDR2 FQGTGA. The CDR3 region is CASRQGTLGANVLTF. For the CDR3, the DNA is TGTGCCAGCAGACAGGGGACCCTCGGGGCCAACGTCCTGACTTTC.

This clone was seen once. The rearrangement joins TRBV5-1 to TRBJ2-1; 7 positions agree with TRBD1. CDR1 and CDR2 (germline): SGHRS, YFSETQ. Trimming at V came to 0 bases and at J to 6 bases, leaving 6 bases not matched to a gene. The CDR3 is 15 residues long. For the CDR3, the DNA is TGCGCCAGCAGCTTGGCAGGGGGAATCGGCAATGAGCAGTTCTTC. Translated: CASSLAGGIGNEQFF.

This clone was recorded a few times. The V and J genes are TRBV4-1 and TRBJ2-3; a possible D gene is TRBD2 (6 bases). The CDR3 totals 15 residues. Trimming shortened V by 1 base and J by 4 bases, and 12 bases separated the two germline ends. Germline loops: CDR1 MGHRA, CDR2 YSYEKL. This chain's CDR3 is CASSQGLAPSDTQYF. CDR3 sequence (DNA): TGCGCCAGCAGCCAAGGGCTAGCGCCTTCAGATACGCAGTATTTT.

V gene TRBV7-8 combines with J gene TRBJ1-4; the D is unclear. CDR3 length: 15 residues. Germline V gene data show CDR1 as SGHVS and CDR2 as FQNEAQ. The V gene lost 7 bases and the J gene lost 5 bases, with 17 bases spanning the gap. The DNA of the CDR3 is TGTGCCAGCACCAAATGGTGGGAGGGAAATGAAAAACTGTTTTTT. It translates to CASTKWWEGNEKLFF.

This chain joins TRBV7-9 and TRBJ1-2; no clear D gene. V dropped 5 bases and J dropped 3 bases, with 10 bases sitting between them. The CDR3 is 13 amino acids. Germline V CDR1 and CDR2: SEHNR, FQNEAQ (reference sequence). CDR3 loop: CASSPKVHYGYTF. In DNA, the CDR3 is TGTGCCAGCAGCCCGAAGGTTCACTATGGCTACACCTTC.

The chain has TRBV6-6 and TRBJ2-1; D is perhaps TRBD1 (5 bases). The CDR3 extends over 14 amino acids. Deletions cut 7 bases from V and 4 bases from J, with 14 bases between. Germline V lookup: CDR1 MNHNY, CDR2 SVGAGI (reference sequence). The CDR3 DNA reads TGTGCCAGCACCTCTCTGGGGCAGTACAATGAGCAGTTCTTC. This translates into CASTSLGQYNEQFF.

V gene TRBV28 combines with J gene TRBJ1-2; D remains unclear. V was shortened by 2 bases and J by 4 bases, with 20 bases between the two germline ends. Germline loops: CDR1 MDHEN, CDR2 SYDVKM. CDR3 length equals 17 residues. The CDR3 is CASSLTGSHSASYGYTF. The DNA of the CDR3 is TGTGCCAGCAGTTTAACGGGCAGCCACTCGGCGAGCTATGGCTACACCTTC.

The CDR3, as DNA: TGTGCCAGCAGTTGGCGGGAGACCTACGAGCAGTACTTC. Translation gives CASSWRETYEQYF. The V and J genes are TRBV6-5 and TRBJ2-7, with 7 bases identical to TRBD2. The CDR3 sequence is 13 residues long. Germline lookup yields CDR1 MNHEY and CDR2 SVGAGI. J lost 2 bases, V lost 4 bases, and 2 bases had no gene match.